This T cell receptor (beta chain) was recorded in a study of T cell repertoires in cytomegalovirus infection. At the level of the study: The public TCR beta signatures pointed to both CMV infection and matching HLA type. Study-wide findings and caveats: Across the ex vivo response, the dominant clonotypes were HLA-C-restricted CMV-specific TCR beta clonotypes. Identification of carriers of CMV plus the relevant HLA was achieved through cumulative public TCR beta family frequency.

TCRdb re-derived calls from the reads in MiXCR, one entry per CDR3 protein. The profile shows about 920,000 distinct CDR3 sequences, around 32% of them singletons. This clonotype came up many times. Its cognate antigen is unknown. The V end lost 8 bases, the J end lost 3 bases, and 22 bases lay between the germline ends. Germline V gene lookup returns CDR1 SGHTA and CDR2 FQGNSA. The CDR3 has 16 amino acids. The TCR comes from a human donor in good health (CMV status not recorded). Some clones in this sample may be carry-over from other donors' samples. The specimen comprised cultured CD8+ T cells from PBMCs, sampled from culture after CMV antigen stimulation. The J gene is TRBJ2-5, the V gene TRBV7-2, with D possibly matching TRBD1 (6 bases). The DNA for the CDR3 is TGTGCCAGCTCCCTTGGGGTTGGGGCAGGGGAAGAGACCCAGTACTTC. This codes for CASSLGVGAGEETQYF. The full variable domain, its missing parts supplied by reference TRBV7-2 and TRBJ2-5, is GAGVSQSPSNKVTEKGKDVELRCDPISGHTALYWYRQSLGQGLEFLIYFQGNSAPDKSGLPSDRFSAERTGGSVSTLTIQRTQQEDSAVYLCASSLGVGAGEETQYFGPGTRLLVL.